The 32 T cell receptor beta chains listed next were all sequenced from one sample in a study of control samples from healthy donors and cancer patients. TCRdb keeps only in-frame clones here, not all; method: immunoSEQ multiplex PCR. The data contain fewer than 500,000 clones, around 90% of them singletons. Sequencing was carried out using PBMCs. These receptors were collected from a man aged 40-49 years with head and neck cancer.

The V and J genes are TRBV14 and TRBJ1-3; D not certain. The CDR3 is made up of 16 amino acids. Germline loops: CDR1 SGHDN, CDR2 FVKESK. V gave up 0 bases and J gave up 0 bases, with 9 bases separating them. The CDR3 nucleotides are TGTGCCAGCAGCCAAGATCTCCCCGGCTCTGGAAACACCATATATTTT. This codes for CASSQDLPGSGNTIYF.

This clone was observed a few times. The V and J genes are TRBV10-3 and TRBJ1-1; no firm D call. Trimming left V 0 bases short and J 0 bases short, with 5 bases between. CDR1 is ENHRY and CDR2 is SYGVKD in the germline V gene. The CDR3 sequence is 14 residues long. This chain's CDR3 is CAISESRLNTEAFF. The CDR3 region has the DNA TGTGCCATCAGTGAGTCAAGGTTGAACACTGAAGCTTTCTTT.

This clone has only one observation. This chain links TRBV30 with TRBJ1-1; 7 bases agree with TRBD1. The V segment lost 3 bases and the J segment 0 bases; nucleotides outside the gene matches: 7. This CDR3 is built from 15 residues. Germline V gene sequence: CDR1 GTSNPN, CDR2 SVGIG (reference sequence). CDR3 DNA: TGTGCCTGGAGGAGGGGTCAGGGGGTGAACACTGAAGCTTTCTTT. Encoded protein: CAWRRGQGVNTEAFF.

V is TRBV3-1 (or the pseudogene TRBV3-2) and J is TRBJ1-1, with no clear D. Trimming took 3 bases from V and 4 from J, leaving 18 bases between them. The V gene's germline CDR1 is LGHDT and CDR2 YNNKEL (reference sequence). This CDR3 region has 16 residues. This chain's CDR3 is CASSHAPLAVSTEAFF. As DNA, the CDR3 is TGTGCCAGCAGCCACGCCCCCCTTGCAGTCTCCACTGAAGCTTTCTTT.

The V gene is TRBV30, the J gene TRBJ1-1, with 8 bases identical to TRBD1. The V gene's germline CDR1 is GTSNPN and CDR2 SVGIG (reference sequence). Unmatched junction bases numbered 9, after V lost 0 bases and J lost 3 bases. This CDR3 has 16 residues. The DNA of the CDR3 is TGTGCCTGGAGTGTAATACAACAGACAGGGGACACTGAAGCTTTCTTT. Its translation: CAWSVIQQTGDTEAFF.

The rearrangement links TRBV4-2 to TRBJ1-1; D gene unclear. CDR1 is LGHNA, CDR2 YNFKEQ, per germline. The CDR3 length is 16 residues. Trimming cost V 4 bases and J 10 bases, with 25 bases left between them. The CDR3 coding sequence is TGTGCCAGCAGCCTGGGCCGGGCCGATAATTTATTCGGAGCTTTCTTT. This codes for CASSLGRADNLFGAFF.

The V call is TRBV21-1, the J call TRBJ2-7; the tabulated D call, TRBD1, remains unverified against the DNA. TRBV21-1 is listed as a pseudogene. This CDR3 is 14 amino acids long. The CDR3 DNA is TGTGCCAGCAGCAAAGTGGACAGGGACGATGTGCAGTACTTC. Translated: CASSKVDRDDVQYF.

The rearrangement links TRBV7-3 to TRBJ1-1; TRBD1 is a possible D gene (5 bases). The CDR3 spans 16 residues. With 5 bases removed from V and 1 base from J, the gap between germline ends came to 17 bases. Germline V lookup: CDR1 SGHTA, CDR2 FQGTGA. As DNA, the CDR3 is TGTGCCAGCAGCCCACTCGCGAGGGGTGGGAACACTGAAGCTTTCTTT. It codes for CASSPLARGGNTEAFF.

The CDR3 sequence: CASSPIAWGAQEAFF. CDR3 bases: TGCGCCAGCAGCCCAATAGCGTGGGGGGCGCAGGAAGCTTTCTTT. The rearrangement joins TRBV4-1 to TRBJ1-1, with D perhaps matching TRBD1 (6 bases). The length of the CDR3 is 15 residues. In germline, CDR1 is MGHRA, CDR2 YSYEKL. V was clipped by 4 bases and J by 8 bases, with 20 bases between them.

The chain recombines TRBV6-5 with TRBJ1-5; TRBD1 aligns across 9 bases. This CDR3 has 13 residues. Germline CDR1 reads MNHEY; CDR2 reads SVGAGI. V was clipped by 7 bases and J by 4 bases; unmatched bases: 2. CDR3 sequence: CASKTGGNQPQHF. The DNA for the CDR3 is TGTGCCAGCAAGACAGGGGGTAATCAGCCCCAGCATTTT.

Comments on this clone: Other nucleotide sequences in the sample specify the same CDR3. The chain joins TRBV5-1 to TRBJ2-1, with a tentative D call TRBD2 (6 bases). There are 15 residues in the CDR3. V was clipped by 0 bases and J by 0 bases, with 7 bases between them. Germline CDR1 reads SGHRS; CDR2 reads YFSETQ. The CDR3 nucleotides are TGCGCCAGCAGCTTGGACGGGAGCTCCTACAATGAGCAGTTCTTC. Its protein product is CASSLDGSSYNEQFF.

The gene calls are TRBV4-1 and TRBJ1-1; 8 nucleotides align to TRBD1. Germline values: CDR1 MGHRA, CDR2 YSYEKL. This CDR3 spans 14 amino acids. The junction had 4 bases not matched to a gene; V was cut back by 4 bases and J by 3 bases. Written as DNA, the CDR3 is TGCGCCAGCAGCCCCCGACAGGGGTACACTGAAGCTTTCTTT. Its protein product is CASSPRQGYTEAFF.

The V and J genes are TRBV28 and TRBJ2-7; 11 bases agree with TRBD1. This CDR3 comprises 15 residues. With V trimmed by 5 bases and J by 4 bases, 7 bases remained unmatched. The V gene's germline CDR1 is MDHEN and CDR2 SYDVKM. CDR3 DNA: TGTGCCAGCAGTCCTCGGACAGGGGGCGCGTACGAGCAGTACTTC. Protein product: CASSPRTGGAYEQYF.

This chain joins TRBV9 and TRBJ1-2, with TRBD1 matching 7 bases. Germline CDR1 is SGDLS and CDR2 is YYNGEE. This CDR3 region has 15 residues. With 0 bases clipped from V and 5 bases from J, the junction kept 7 bases outside the gene matches. CDR3: CASSVATGARYGYTF. The CDR3 DNA follows: TGTGCCAGCAGCGTAGCTACAGGGGCCAGATATGGCTACACCTTC.

This clone has a handful of counts. This sequence joins TRBV28 and TRBJ1-5; TRBD1 aligns across 11 bases. The CDR3 consists of 16 residues. Germline CDR1 and CDR2: MDHEN and SYDVKM. The V gene end was trimmed by 5 bases and the J gene end by 4 bases; junction bases not matched to a gene: 7. The CDR3 nucleotides are TGTGCCAGCAGTCCCCGGACAGGGGGCCCTAATCAGCCCCAGCATTTT. Translation: CASSPRTGGPNQPQHF.

The V and J genes are TRBV30 and TRBJ1-4; the match to TRBD1 covers 7 bases. J gave up 4 bases and V 0 bases, and 8 bases lay outside the gene matches. Germline assignment: CDR1 GTSNPN and CDR2 SVGIG (reference sequence). This CDR3 has 16 residues. Here the CDR3 DNA reads TGTGCCTGGAGTGTGAGACAGGGAGGGAGTAATGAAAAACTGTTTTTT. It encodes CAWSVRQGGSNEKLFF.

The chain carries TRBV10-1 and TRBJ1-6; D is uncertain. The CDR3 has 13 residues. In germline, CDR1 is WNHNN, CDR2 SYGVQD (reference sequence). V shed 7 bases and J shed 5 bases, with 9 bases lying between them. The CDR3 protein is CASTPGNNSPLHF. In DNA form, the CDR3 reads TGCGCCAGCACTCCCGGGAATAATTCACCCCTCCACTTT.

The chain employs TRBV28 and TRBJ2-7; 9 bases are shared with TRBD1. There are 14 residues in the CDR3. J was trimmed by 5 bases and V by 8 bases; bases with no gene match: 10. In germline, CDR1 is MDHEN, CDR2 SYDVKM. The CDR3 protein is CASDPRDRADEQYF. DNA for the CDR3: TGTGCCAGCGACCCCCGGGACAGGGCCGACGAGCAGTACTTC.

The chain links TRBV19 to TRBJ2-3; 9 bases align to TRBD1. The CDR3 loop spans 15 amino acids. Germline V lookup: CDR1 LNHDA, CDR2 SQIVND (reference sequence). The J segment lost 4 bases and the V segment lost 5 bases, leaving 7 bases of the junction unmatched. CDR3 nucleotide sequence: TGTGCCAGTAGTTCGGGGACAGGGAGGGCAGATACGCAGTATTTT. Its protein product is CASSSGTGRADTQYF.

The rearrangement uses TRBV11-2 and TRBJ2-7; 9 nucleotides align to TRBD2. The V segment lost 5 bases and the J segment 7 bases; nucleotides outside the gene matches: 12. This CDR3 spans 15 amino acids. Germline lookup yields CDR1 SGHAT and CDR2 FQNNGV. CDR3 sequence reads: CASSPTSGGPREQYF. CDR3 nucleotides: TGTGCCAGCAGCCCGACCAGCGGGGGGCCAAGGGAGCAGTACTTC.

This clone appeared once. The genes are TRBV5-1 and TRBJ2-7, with D unresolved. Trimming left V 4 bases short and J 3 bases short, with 8 bases between. Per germline, CDR1 SGHRS and CDR2 YFSETQ. This CDR3 spans 12 amino acids. The chain's CDR3 is CASSATIYEQYF. The CDR3 DNA reads TGCGCCAGCAGCGCAACGATCTACGAGCAGTACTTC.

The chain combines TRBV5-1 with TRBJ1-1, with TRBD1 matching over 8 bases. This CDR3 is built from 16 residues. J gave up 2 bases and V 6 bases, and 12 bases lay outside the gene matches. Germline CDR1 reads SGHRS; CDR2 reads YFSETQ. The CDR3 here is CASTGRTGGLNTEAFF. The CDR3 coding sequence is TGCGCCAGCACCGGAAGAACAGGGGGGCTAAACACTGAAGCTTTCTTT.

In its sample, this clone was seen a few times. The rearrangement joins TRBV5-5 to TRBJ2-7, with D possibly being TRBD1 or TRBD2 (5 bases each). The V end was cut by 4 bases, the J end by 5 bases, with 22 bases between. The CDR3 runs 16 residues. CDR1 and CDR2 from the germline V gene are SGHKS and YYEKEE (reference sequence). For the CDR3, the DNA is TGTGCCAGCAGCCCCACATGGGACGGGGCATGGGACGAGCAGTACTTC. This encodes CASSPTWDGAWDEQYF.

This clone was observed once. The gene calls are TRBV2 and TRBJ2-3; TRBD2 matches at 11 bases. CDR1 and CDR2 from the germline V gene are SNHLY and FYNNEI. The V segment lost 5 bases and the J segment 3 bases; nucleotides outside the gene matches: 7. The CDR3 has 16 residues. In DNA, the CDR3 is TGTGCCAGCAGTAAACTAGCGGGGGACGGGACAGATACGCAGTATTTT. Protein: CASSKLAGDGTDTQYF.

This chain joins TRBV10-1 and TRBJ1-6; possible D gene TRBD1, 5 bases. Trimming removed 6 bases at V and 4 bases at J, with 13 bases between. This CDR3 has 15 amino acids. Germline V gene data show CDR1 as WNHNN and CDR2 as SYGVQD (reference sequence). In DNA form, the CDR3 reads TGCGCCAGCAGCCAAGGACAAAATTATAATTCACCCCTCCACTTT. It encodes CASSQGQNYNSPLHF.

The chain recombines TRBV18 with TRBJ2-7, with a weak D call TRBD2 (6 bases). The germline V gene has CDR1 KGHSH and CDR2 LQKENI. The CDR3 is 15 residues long. Trimming took off 3 bases at V and 2 bases at J, with 14 bases between the two ends. CDR3 nucleotides: TGTGCCAGCTCACCCCAGGAGGGGATTGCCTACGAGCAGTACTTC. Translating gives CASSPQEGIAYEQYF. The complete variable domain, with remaining parts taken from reference TRBV18 and TRBJ2-7, reads NAGVMQNPRHLVRRRGQEARLRCSPMKGHSHVYWYRQLPEEGLKFMVYLQKENIIDESGMPKERFSAEFPKEGPSILRIQQVVRGDSAAYFCASSPQEGIAYEQYFGPGTRLTVT.

V is TRBV28 and J is TRBJ2-7; D might be TRBD1 (5 bases). V shed 7 bases and J shed 9 bases, with 22 bases lying between them. Germline-derived CDR1 and CDR2 are MDHEN and SYDVKM. The CDR3 contains 14 residues. The CDR3 nucleotides read TGTGCCAGCAAATCGACAGCCACTAAATCGGGGCAGTACTTC. As protein: CASKSTATKSGQYF.

This sequence joins TRBV21-1 and TRBJ2-5; the tabulated D call, TRBD2, remains unverified against the DNA. TRBV21-1 is an annotated pseudogene. The CDR3 has 17 amino acids. Here the CDR3 DNA reads TGTGCCAGCAGCAAAAAGGAGAACGGGGGGTTTAGGGAGACCCAGTACTTC. Amino acids: CASSKKENGGFRETQYF.

This chain connects TRBV15 to TRBJ1-1, with D unclear. The V and J ends lost 0 bases and 0 bases respectively, with 11 bases between them. This CDR3 has 16 residues. CDR1 is LNHNV, CDR2 YYDKDF, per germline (reference sequence). As DNA, the CDR3 is TGTGCCACCAGCAGAGATCTGGGAGAATTGAACACTGAAGCTTTCTTT. It is translated as CATSRDLGELNTEAFF.

The chain combines TRBV6-2 or TRBV6-3 with TRBJ1-4, with no clear D. Deletions cut 0 bases from V and 5 bases from J, with 10 bases between. Germline loops: CDR1 MNHEY, CDR2 SVGEGT. The CDR3 covers 15 residues. The chain's CDR3 is CASSYSRAVNEKLFF. DNA for the CDR3: TGTGCCAGCAGTTACTCGAGGGCAGTAAATGAAAAACTGTTTTTT.

The J gene is TRBJ2-5, the V gene TRBV10-1; 12 positions agree with TRBD1. Germline values: CDR1 WNHNN, CDR2 SYGVQD (reference sequence). The CDR3 has 13 amino acids. With V trimmed by 10 bases and J by 5 bases, 5 bases remained unmatched. The CDR3 sequence: CATGDRGQETQYF. Written as DNA, the CDR3 is TGCGCCACTGGGGACAGGGGGCAGGAGACCCAGTACTTC.

Concerning this clone: Different DNA sequences within this sample yield the same CDR3. V and J are TRBV19 and TRBJ2-2; TRBD2 matches at 10 bases. J gave up 1 base and V 5 bases, and 1 base lay outside the gene matches. Per the germline V gene, CDR1 is LNHDA and CDR2 is SQIVND (reference sequence). CDR3 length equals 15 residues. As DNA, the CDR3 is TGTGCCAGTAGTCGGACTAGCGGGAACACCGGGGAGCTGTTTTTT. This gives the protein CASSRTSGNTGELFF.